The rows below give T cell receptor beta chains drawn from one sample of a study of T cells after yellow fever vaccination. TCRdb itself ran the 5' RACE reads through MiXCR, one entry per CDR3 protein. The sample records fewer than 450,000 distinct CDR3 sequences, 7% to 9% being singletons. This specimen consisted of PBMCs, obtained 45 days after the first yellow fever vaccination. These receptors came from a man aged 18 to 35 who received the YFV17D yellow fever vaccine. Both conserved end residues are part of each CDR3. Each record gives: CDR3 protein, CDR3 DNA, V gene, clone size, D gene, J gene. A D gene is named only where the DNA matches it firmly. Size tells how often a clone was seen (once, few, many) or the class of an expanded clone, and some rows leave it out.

CASSSSYSGGAYNEHFF,TGTGCCAGCAGTTCCTCTTACAGCGGGGGGGCATACAATGAGCACTTCTTC,TRBV6-5,-,TRBD2,TRBJ2-1
CSGGAGNTEAFF,TGCAGCGGAGGGGCAGGGAACACTGAAGCTTTCTTT,TRBV29-1,many,-,TRBJ1-1
CASSQVQGTYNEQFF,TGCGCCAGCAGCCAAGTTCAGGGCACCTACAATGAGCAGTTCTTC,TRBV4-1,many,-,TRBJ2-1
CSAREQGGSYEQYF,TGCAGTGCTAGGGAACAGGGGGGGTCCTACGAGCAGTACTTC,TRBV20-1,few,-,TRBJ2-7
CASSSLNGALTEAFF,TGTGCCAGCAGCAGCTTAAACGGGGCCCTAACTGAAGCTTTCTTT,TRBV7-3,-,-,TRBJ1-1
CAWSVTSYNSPLHF,TGTGCCTGGAGTGTTACGTCCTATAATTCACCCCTCCACTTT,TRBV30,-,-,TRBJ1-6
CASSQTVDPSYGYTF,TGTGCCAGCAGCCAGACAGTCGATCCCTCGTATGGCTACACCTTC,TRBV5-4,-,-,TRBJ1-2
CASSMRTGGWAEAFF,TGCGCCAGCAGCATGAGGACAGGGGGATGGGCTGAAGCTTTCTTT,TRBV5-1,-,TRBD1,TRBJ1-1
CASSEQGGTEAFF,TGTGCCAGCAGTGAACAGGGAGGCACTGAAGCTTTCTTT,TRBV6-4,many,-,TRBJ1-1
CASRPLMGGNEQFF,TGTGCCAGCAGGCCCCTGATGGGGGGGAATGAGCAGTTCTTC,TRBV12-3/TRBV12-4,-,TRBD2,TRBJ2-1
CASAYVNSNQPQHF,TGTGCCAGCGCCTATGTCAATAGCAATCAGCCCCAGCATTTT,TRBV12-3/TRBV12-4,-,-,TRBJ1-5
CASSLGQVNYGYTF,TGCGCCAGCAGCTTGGGACAGGTTAACTATGGCTACACCTTC,TRBV5-1,-,-,TRBJ1-2
CASSRGQGLQETQYF,TGTGCCAGCAGCCGGGGACAGGGACTCCAAGAGACCCAGTACTTC,TRBV12-3/TRBV12-4,few,TRBD1,TRBJ2-5
CSATDRDTTYEQYF,TGCAGTGCCACCGACCGGGACACGACGTACGAGCAGTACTTC,TRBV20-1,few,-,TRBJ2-7
CAIKGQGTYEQYF,TGTGCCATCAAGGGACAGGGGACCTACGAGCAGTACTTC,TRBV10-3,few,TRBD1,TRBJ2-7
CASSVWRPDTQYF,TGCGCCAGCAGTGTGTGGCGCCCAGATACGCAGTATTTT,TRBV10-2,-,-,TRBJ2-3
CASRTRGQETQYF,TGCGCCAGCAGGACGCGGGGGCAAGAGACCCAGTACTTC,TRBV5-1,-,TRBD2,TRBJ2-5
CASIRSSTDTQYF,TGTGCCAGCATACGCTCTAGCACAGATACGCAGTATTTT,TRBV7-9,-,-,TRBJ2-3
CSAHRRGGTYNSPLHF,TGCAGTGCTCATCGACGGGGTGGGACCTATAATTCACCCCTCCACTTT,TRBV20-1,-,-,TRBJ1-6
CASRLTGNQPQHF,TGTGCCAGCAGGCTGACAGGGAATCAGCCCCAGCATTTT,TRBV27,few,TRBD1,TRBJ1-5
CATSDLTANEQFF,TGTGCCACCAGTGATTTGACCGCCAATGAGCAGTTCTTC,TRBV24-1,-,-,TRBJ2-1
CSAPAQGRPQHF,TGCAGTGCTCCCGCACAGGGCCGGCCCCAGCATTTT,TRBV20-1,few,-,TRBJ1-5
CASSFGPFAEEYF,TGTGCCAGCAGCTTCGGCCCTTTTGCTGAAGAGTACTTC,TRBV7-2,few,-,TRBJ2-7
CASSAGSGARYNEQFF,TGTGCCAGCAGTGCGGGGTCGGGGGCGAGATACAATGAGCAGTTCTTC,TRBV6-1,-,-,TRBJ2-1
CASSFRTRKETQYF,TGTGCCAGCAGCTTCCGGACACGGAAAGAGACCCAGTACTTC,TRBV7-6,-,-,TRBJ2-5
CASRSPDMIGDTEAFF,TGTGCCAGCAGATCCCCTGACATGATCGGGGACACTGAAGCTTTCTTT,TRBV7-9,-,-,TRBJ1-1
CASSSLAGALSTDTQYF,TGTGCCAGCAGCTCTCTAGCGGGTGCTCTAAGCACAGATACGCAGTATTTT,TRBV7-2,-,TRBD2,TRBJ2-3
CASSLRTGDYEQYF,TGTGCCAGCAGCTTACGGACAGGGGACTACGAGCAGTACTTC,TRBV11-3,few,TRBD1,TRBJ2-7
CASSLNAGPTNYGYTF,TGCGCCAGCAGCTTGAACGCCGGGCCGACTAACTATGGCTACACCTTC,TRBV5-1,-,-,TRBJ1-2
CASSARTGNQPQHF,TGCGCCAGCAGCGCCCGGACAGGCAATCAGCCCCAGCATTTT,TRBV4-3,few,-,TRBJ1-5
CASSWGTVEKLFF,TGTGCCAGCAGCTGGGGGACGGTTGAAAAACTGTTTTTT,TRBV5-6,few,-,TRBJ1-4